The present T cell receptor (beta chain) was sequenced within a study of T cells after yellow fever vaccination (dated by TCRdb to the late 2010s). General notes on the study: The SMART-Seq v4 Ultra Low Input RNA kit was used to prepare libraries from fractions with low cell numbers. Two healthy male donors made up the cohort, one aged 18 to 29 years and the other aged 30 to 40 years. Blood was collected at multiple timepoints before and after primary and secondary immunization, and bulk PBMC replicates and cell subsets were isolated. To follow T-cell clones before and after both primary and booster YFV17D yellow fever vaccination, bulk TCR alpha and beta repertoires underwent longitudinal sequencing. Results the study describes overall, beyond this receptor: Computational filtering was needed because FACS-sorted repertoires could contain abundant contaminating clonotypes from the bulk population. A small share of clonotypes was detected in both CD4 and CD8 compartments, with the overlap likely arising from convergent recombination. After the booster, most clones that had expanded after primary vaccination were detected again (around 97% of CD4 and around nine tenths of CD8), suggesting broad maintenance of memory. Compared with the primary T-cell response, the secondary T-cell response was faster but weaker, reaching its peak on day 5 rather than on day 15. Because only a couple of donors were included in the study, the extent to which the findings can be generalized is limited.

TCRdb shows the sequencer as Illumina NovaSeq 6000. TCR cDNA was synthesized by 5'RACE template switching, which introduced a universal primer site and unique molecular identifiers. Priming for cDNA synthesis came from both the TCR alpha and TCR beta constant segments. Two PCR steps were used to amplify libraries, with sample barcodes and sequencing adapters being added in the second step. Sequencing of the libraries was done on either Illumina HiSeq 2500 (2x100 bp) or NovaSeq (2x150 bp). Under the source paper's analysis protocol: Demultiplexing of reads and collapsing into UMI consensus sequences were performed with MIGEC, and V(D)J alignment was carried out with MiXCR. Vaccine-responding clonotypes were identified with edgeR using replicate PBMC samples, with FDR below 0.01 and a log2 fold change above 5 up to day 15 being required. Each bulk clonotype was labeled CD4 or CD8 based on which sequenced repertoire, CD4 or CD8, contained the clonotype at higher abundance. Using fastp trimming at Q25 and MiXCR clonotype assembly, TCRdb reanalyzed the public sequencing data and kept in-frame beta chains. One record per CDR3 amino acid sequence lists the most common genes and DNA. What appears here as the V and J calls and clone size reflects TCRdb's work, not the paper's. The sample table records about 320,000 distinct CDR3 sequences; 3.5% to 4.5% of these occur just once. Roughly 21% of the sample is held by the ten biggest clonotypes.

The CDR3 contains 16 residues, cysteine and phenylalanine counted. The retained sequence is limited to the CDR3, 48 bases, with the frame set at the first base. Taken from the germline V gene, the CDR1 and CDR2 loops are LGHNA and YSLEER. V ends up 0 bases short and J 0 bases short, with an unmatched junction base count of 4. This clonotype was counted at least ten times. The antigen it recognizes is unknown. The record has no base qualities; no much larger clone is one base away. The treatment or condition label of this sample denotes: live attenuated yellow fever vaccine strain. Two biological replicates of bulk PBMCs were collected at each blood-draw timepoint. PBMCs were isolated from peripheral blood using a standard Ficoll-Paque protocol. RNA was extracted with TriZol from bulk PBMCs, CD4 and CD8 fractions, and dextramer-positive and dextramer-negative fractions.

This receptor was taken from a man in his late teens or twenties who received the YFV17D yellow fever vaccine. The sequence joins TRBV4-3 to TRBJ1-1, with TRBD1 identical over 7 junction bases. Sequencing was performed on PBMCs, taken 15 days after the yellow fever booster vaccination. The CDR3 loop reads CASSQDSQGLNTEAFF. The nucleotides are TGCGCCAGCAGCCAAGATTCACAGGGGTTGAACACTGAAGCTTTCTTT.